A single sample is the source of the 32 T cell receptor beta chains below, sequenced in a study of T cell responses to AZD1222 COVID-19 vaccine. Clones were read by immunoSEQ multiplex PCR, and TCRdb kept only the in-frame ones, dropping some. The sample holds some 130,000 clones, 90% seen once. The input for sequencing was peripheral blood, taken on day 0 of AZD1222 vaccination. All receptors derive from an adult in good health.

V gene TRBV5-8 combines with J gene TRBJ1-5, with unresolved D. The CDR3 contains 14 residues. V gave up 1 base and J gave up 5 bases, with 10 bases separating them. The germline CDR1 and CDR2 sequences are SGHTS and YDEGEE. The CDR3 is CASSLSRRYQPQHF. Written as DNA, the CDR3 is TGTGCCAGCAGCTTGTCCCGACGTTATCAGCCCCAGCATTTT.

The rearrangement joins TRBV28 to TRBJ1-2; no reliable D call. Germline CDR1 and CDR2: MDHEN and SYDVKM. The CDR3 has 12 amino acids. Trimming pared 2 bases from V and 8 bases from J, leaving 9 bases between. The CDR3: CASSLEAEGYTF. CDR3 nucleotide sequence: TGTGCCAGCAGTTTAGAGGCTGAAGGCTACACCTTC.

The chain links TRBV11-2 to TRBJ2-3; 11 bases match TRBD1. V lost 5 bases, J lost 4 bases, and 5 bases stayed unmatched. The CDR3 length is 15 residues. Germline assignment: CDR1 SGHAT and CDR2 FQNNGV. The CDR3: CASSPGQGASDTQYF. CDR3 coding DNA: TGTGCCAGCAGCCCAGGACAGGGGGCCTCAGATACGCAGTATTTT.

This chain connects TRBV24-1 to TRBJ1-1; 10 nucleotides match TRBD1. This CDR3 has 12 residues. The germline CDR1 and CDR2 sequences are KGHDR and SFDVKD. Unmatched junction bases numbered 2, after V lost 9 bases and J lost 5 bases. CDR3 protein: CATGQGGTEAFF. The DNA of the CDR3 is TGTGCCACCGGACAGGGGGGGACTGAAGCTTTCTTT.

The rearrangement uses TRBV2 and TRBJ2-2; possibly TRBD1 for D (6 bases). Germline CDR1 and CDR2: SNHLY and FYNNEI. The germline V and J ends were trimmed by 5 bases and 6 bases, with 16 bases remaining between them. CDR3 size: 15 residues. CDR3 protein: CASSPSGRGPGELFF. The DNA for the CDR3 is TGTGCCAGCAGTCCATCAGGCAGGGGTCCCGGGGAGCTGTTTTTT.

The chain recombines TRBV7-2 with TRBJ1-3; 7 nucleotides line up with TRBD1. The CDR3 length is 16 residues. The V gene end was trimmed by 2 bases and the J gene end by 2 bases; junction bases not matched to a gene: 6. The V gene's germline CDR1 is SGHTA and CDR2 FQGNSA. CDR3 in DNA: TGTGCCAGCAGCTTATTTCAGGGGGAAACTGGAAACACCATATATTTT. This gives the protein CASSLFQGETGNTIYF.

The chain couples TRBV7-6 to TRBJ1-3; a weak D match, TRBD1 (6 bases). CDR1 is SGHVS and CDR2 is FNYEAQ in the germline V gene. Trimming removed 1 base at V and 0 bases at J, with 10 bases between. The CDR3 runs to 16 residues. The CDR3 loop reads CASSLVTGFSGNTIYF. CDR3 in DNA: TGTGCCAGCAGCTTAGTTACAGGGTTCTCTGGAAACACCATATATTTT.

The rearrangement links TRBV27 to TRBJ1-5; TRBD1 is a possible D gene (5 bases). There are 15 residues in the CDR3. The ends were cut back, 5 bases at V and 5 bases at J, with 16 bases in the middle. The germline CDR1 and CDR2 sequences are MNHEY and SMNVEV (reference sequence). The DNA for the CDR3 is TGTGCCAGCAGTCCCGCCGCCTCGGGGCATCAGCCCCAGCATTTT. It yields the protein CASSPAASGHQPQHF.

This chain links TRBV7-9 with TRBJ1-2; 7 bases are a match to TRBD1. In germline, CDR1 is SEHNR, CDR2 FQNEAQ (reference sequence). The trim removed 4 bases at V and 3 bases at J, leaving 2 bases unmatched. The CDR3 loop spans 13 amino acids. For the CDR3, the DNA is TGTGCCAGCAGCTCCGGGACAGACTATGGCTACACCTTC. This codes for CASSSGTDYGYTF.

In its sample, this clone was seen once. The chain recombines TRBV19 with TRBJ2-1; D tentatively reads TRBD1 or TRBD2 (5 bases each). The CDR3 length is 18 residues. Per the germline V gene, CDR1 is LNHDA and CDR2 is SQIVND (reference sequence). Between the trimmed V and J ends, which lost 5 bases and 2 bases, there was a span of 22 bases. The CDR3 DNA follows: TGTGCCAGTAGTCTCACCCTTGGACTGGGGACGCCCTACAATGAGCAGTTCTTC. It codes for CASSLTLGLGTPYNEQFF. The full variable domain, its missing parts supplied by reference TRBV19 and TRBJ2-1, is DGGITQSPKYLFRKEGQNVTLSCEQNLNHDAMYWYRQDPGQGLRLIYYSQIVNDFQKGDIAEGYSVSREKKESFPLTVTSAQKNPTAFYLCASSLTLGLGTPYNEQFFGPGTRLTVL.

The rearrangement joins TRBV19 to TRBJ2-3, with 9 nucleotides matching TRBD1. The CDR3 is 16 amino acids. Germline V lookup: CDR1 LNHDA, CDR2 SQIVND (reference sequence). V lost 3 bases to trimming and J lost 3 bases; unmatched junction nucleotides: 7. The CDR3 DNA is TGTGCCAGTAGTATCTCCGGACAGGGGCTTACAGATACGCAGTATTTT. This encodes CASSISGQGLTDTQYF.

The rearrangement joins TRBV27 to TRBJ1-1; possibly TRBD1 for D (5 bases). Germline CDR1 is MNHEY and CDR2 is SMNVEV (reference sequence). The CDR3 covers 14 residues. Trimming took 6 bases from V and 7 from J, leaving 18 bases between them. DNA of the CDR3: TGTGCCAGCAGGGTAGCGGGGGGGTTGGGTGAAGCTTTCTTT. Residues: CASRVAGGLGEAFF.

The CDR3 here is CASTPPRLAGVYEQYF. CDR3 bases: TGTGCCAGCACCCCACCCAGACTAGCGGGGGTCTACGAGCAGTACTTC. V and J are TRBV28 and TRBJ2-7; 12 positions agree with TRBD2. J lost 3 bases, V lost 7 bases, and 10 bases had no gene match. CDR1 and CDR2 (germline): MDHEN, SYDVKM. This CDR3 has 16 residues. The full variable domain, completed using reference TRBV28 and TRBJ2-7, is DVKVTQSSRYLVKRTGEKVFLECVQDMDHENMFWYRQDPGLGLRLIYFSYDVKMKEKGDIPEGYSVSREKKERFSLILESASTNQTSMYLCASTPPRLAGVYEQYFGPGTRLTVT.

The V call is TRBV28, the J call TRBJ2-5; D may be TRBD1 or TRBD2 (5 bases each). There are 15 residues in the CDR3. V was cut by 5 bases and J by 1 base, with 14 bases left in between. The germline V gene encodes CDR1 MDHEN and CDR2 SYDVKM. As DNA, the CDR3 is TGTGCCAGCAGTCCCTCCCGGGGCGGCCAAGAGACCCAGTACTTC. Its translation is CASSPSRGGQETQYF.

The chain carries TRBV28 and TRBJ2-7, with D possibly TRBD1 on 7 matching bases. The CDR3 has 14 amino acids. The germline CDR1 and CDR2 sequences are MDHEN and SYDVKM. Trimming took 7 bases from V and 2 from J, leaving 15 bases between them. CDR3 in amino acids: CASNSGGNPYEQYF. The CDR3 nucleotides are TGTGCCAGCAATTCAGGGGGGAACCCCTACGAGCAGTACTTC.

The chain has TRBV6-5 and TRBJ1-1; tentatively, D is TRBD1 (5 bases). CDR1 and CDR2 (germline): MNHEY, SVGAGI. The CDR3 consists of 13 residues. The germline V and J ends were trimmed by 2 bases and 4 bases, with 8 bases remaining between them. CDR3 amino acids: CASSYGTGTEAFF. The CDR3 bases are TGTGCCAGCAGTTACGGGACGGGCACTGAAGCTTTCTTT.

The gene calls are TRBV15 and TRBJ2-3; perhaps TRBD2 as D (5 bases). CDR3 length equals 15 residues. The V end lost 2 bases, the J end lost 3 bases, and 12 bases lay between the germline ends. Germline CDR1 is LNHNV and CDR2 is YYDKDF (reference sequence). This CDR3 reads CATSRQWRSTDTQYF. For the CDR3, the DNA is TGTGCCACCAGCAGACAATGGAGGTCGACAGATACGCAGTATTTT.

CDR3 sequence: CASSRQTSGGKRGELFF. As DNA, the CDR3 is TGCGCCAGCAGCCGTCAGACTAGCGGGGGGAAGCGCGGGGAGCTGTTTTTT. The V gene is TRBV5-1, the J gene TRBJ2-2; 13 positions agree with TRBD2. The ends lost 4 bases at V and 7 bases at J; junction bases unmatched: 10. CDR3 length: 17 amino acids. CDR1 SGHRS and CDR2 YFSETQ come from the germline V gene.

CDR3 coding DNA: TGTGCCAGCAGCCGTAGCGGGGGAGCGTACGAGCAGTACTTC. Its protein product is CASSRSGGAYEQYF. The chain combines TRBV3-1 (or the pseudogene TRBV3-2) with TRBJ2-7; 9 bases agree with TRBD2. This CDR3 is 14 amino acids long. Germline V gene sequence: CDR1 LGHDT, CDR2 YNNKEL (reference sequence). Unmatched junction bases numbered 5, after V lost 4 bases and J lost 4 bases.

V gene TRBV6-5 combines with J gene TRBJ1-2; 8 bases line up with TRBD1. With 6 bases clipped from V and 2 bases from J, the junction kept 5 bases outside the gene matches. The CDR3 consists of 14 residues. The V gene's germline CDR1 is MNHEY and CDR2 SVGAGI. CDR3 sequence reads: CASSFRTGNYGYTF. The CDR3, as DNA: TGTGCCAGCAGCTTTCGGACAGGGAACTATGGCTACACCTTC.

This clone was seen just once. The chain carries TRBV6-2 or TRBV6-3 and TRBJ1-2; no reliable D call. With 0 bases removed from V and 4 bases from J, the gap between germline ends came to 6 bases. The CDR3 consists of 13 residues. From germline, CDR1 is MNHEY and CDR2 SVGEGT. CDR3 loop: CASSYSGGYGYTF. CDR3 nucleotide sequence: TGTGCCAGCAGTTACTCGGGCGGCTATGGCTACACCTTC.

This rearrangement joins TRBV11-2 to TRBJ2-7; D gene uncertain. The CDR3 has 12 residues. CDR1 is SGHAT and CDR2 is FQNNGV in the germline V gene. V was cut by 2 bases and J by 5 bases, with 7 bases left in between. CDR3 in DNA: TGTGCCAGCAGCTTAACTGGTCACGAGCAGTACTTC. Translation gives CASSLTGHEQYF. Full variable domain (rest looked up from reference TRBV11-2 and TRBJ2-7): EAGVAQSPRYKIIEKRQSVAFWCNPISGHATLYWYQQILGQGPKLLIQFQNNGVVDDSQLPKDRFSAERLKGVDSTLKIQPAKLEDSAVYLCASSLTGHEQYFGPGTRLTVT.

The V gene is TRBV27, the J gene TRBJ2-7; 9 bases line up with TRBD1. The trim removed 2 bases at V and 5 bases at J, leaving 7 bases unmatched. The germline V gene encodes CDR1 MNHEY and CDR2 SMNVEV (reference sequence). The CDR3 has 15 residues. DNA for the CDR3: TGTGCCAGCAGTTTAGTAGGGACAGGGTCCCACGAGCAGTACTTC. Translated: CASSLVGTGSHEQYF.

J is TRBJ2-5 and V is TRBV9; 7 positions agree with TRBD2. The CDR3 contains 15 residues. Trimming at V came to 0 bases and at J to 3 bases, leaving 5 bases not matched to a gene. CDR1 is SGDLS, CDR2 YYNGEE, per germline. The CDR3 DNA reads as TGTGCCAGCAGCGTAGGTGGAGCGGGGAAAGAGACCCAGTACTTC. Its protein is CASSVGGAGKETQYF.

This chain links TRBV6-4 with TRBJ1-2, with TRBD1 matching over 7 bases. The J segment lost 3 bases and the V segment lost 6 bases, leaving 10 bases of the junction unmatched. This CDR3 has 15 residues. Germline values: CDR1 MRHNA, CDR2 SNTAGT. CDR3: CASRPGQDPYYGYTF. CDR3 DNA: TGTGCCAGCAGACCTGGACAGGACCCATACTATGGCTACACCTTC.

The rearrangement joins TRBV28 to TRBJ1-1; tentative D call: TRBD1 (5 bases). Germline V CDR1 and CDR2: MDHEN, SYDVKM. V was trimmed by 0 bases and J by 0 bases, leaving 8 bases between them. The CDR3 runs to 15 residues. Here the CDR3 DNA reads TGTGCCAGCAGTTTATGGGGGGATATGAACACTGAAGCTTTCTTT. Protein product: CASSLWGDMNTEAFF.

The chain links TRBV25-1 to TRBJ2-5, with 10 bases identical to TRBD1. Trimming removed 5 bases from V and 5 bases from J; junction bases left unmatched: 11. The germline V gene encodes CDR1 MGHDK and CDR2 SYGVNS. The CDR3 covers 16 residues. The CDR3 spells CASSPGDRGFGETQYF. The CDR3, as DNA: TGTGCCAGCAGTCCCGGGGACAGGGGATTTGGGGAGACCCAGTACTTC.

J is TRBJ2-5 and V is TRBV2; D remains ambiguous. The CDR3 extends over 10 amino acids. Germline V gene data show CDR1 as SNHLY and CDR2 as FYNNEI. Trimming removed 5 bases at V and 2 bases at J, with 0 bases between. The CDR3 loop reads CASSQETQYF. The CDR3 DNA reads as TGTGCCAGCAGTCAAGAGACCCAGTACTTC.

The gene calls are TRBV6-5 and TRBJ2-7; 10 positions match TRBD1. With V trimmed by 7 bases and J by 6 bases, 9 bases remained unmatched. This CDR3 contains 14 residues. Germline V gives CDR1 MNHEY, CDR2 SVGAGI. Written as DNA, the CDR3 is TGTGCCAGCACCACACGGGACAGGGGATCCGAGCAGTACTTC. Its protein is CASTTRDRGSEQYF.

J is TRBJ2-7 and V is TRBV6-5; no reliable D call. Germline V lookup: CDR1 MNHEY, CDR2 SVGAGI. This CDR3 is built from 14 residues. Deletions cut 7 bases from V and 3 bases from J, with 16 bases between. The CDR3 DNA reads as TGTGCCAGCACCCGCGGTGGCTCAGTCTACGAGCAGTACTTC. Translated: CASTRGGSVYEQYF.

The genes are TRBV5-4 and TRBJ2-7, with D possibly matching TRBD2 (5 bases). This CDR3 has 14 amino acids. In germline, CDR1 is SGHNT, CDR2 YYREEE (reference sequence). The V gene lost 4 bases and the J gene lost 5 bases, with 16 bases spanning the gap. CDR3 protein: CASSPPGVLNEQYF. CDR3 sequence (DNA): TGTGCCAGCAGCCCCCCCGGGGTTTTGAACGAGCAGTACTTC.

V usage is TRBV10-3 and J usage is TRBJ1-4, with D tentatively TRBD1 (6 bases). Trimming took 0 bases from V and 7 from J, leaving 18 bases between them. CDR3 length: 17 residues. Germline loops: CDR1 ENHRY, CDR2 SYGVKD. This CDR3 is CAISESGRGIKGEKLFF. The CDR3 nucleotides are TGTGCCATCAGTGAGTCCGGCAGGGGCATTAAGGGTGAAAAACTGTTTTTT.